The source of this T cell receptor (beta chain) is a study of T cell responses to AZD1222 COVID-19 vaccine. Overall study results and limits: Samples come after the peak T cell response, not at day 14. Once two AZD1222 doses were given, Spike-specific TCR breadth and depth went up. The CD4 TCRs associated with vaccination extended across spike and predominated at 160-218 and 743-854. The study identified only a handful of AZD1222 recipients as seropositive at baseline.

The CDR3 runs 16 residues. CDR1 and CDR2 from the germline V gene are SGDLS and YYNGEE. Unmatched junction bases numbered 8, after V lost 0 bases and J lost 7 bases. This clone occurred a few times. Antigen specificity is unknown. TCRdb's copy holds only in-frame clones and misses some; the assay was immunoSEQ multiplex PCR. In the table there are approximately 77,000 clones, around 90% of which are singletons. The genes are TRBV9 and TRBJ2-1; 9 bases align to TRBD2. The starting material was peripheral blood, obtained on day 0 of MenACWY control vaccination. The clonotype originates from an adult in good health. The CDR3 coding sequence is TGTGCCAGCAGCGTAGCGTCCAGCGGGAGGAAAAATGAGCAGTTCTTC. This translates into CASSVASSGRKNEQFF. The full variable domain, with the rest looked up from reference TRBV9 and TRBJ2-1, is DSGVTQTPKHLITATGQRVTLRCSPRSGDLSVYWYQQSLDQGLQFLIQYYNGEERAKGNILERFSAQQFPDLHSELNLSSLELGDSALYFCASSVASSGRKNEQFFGPGTRLTVL.